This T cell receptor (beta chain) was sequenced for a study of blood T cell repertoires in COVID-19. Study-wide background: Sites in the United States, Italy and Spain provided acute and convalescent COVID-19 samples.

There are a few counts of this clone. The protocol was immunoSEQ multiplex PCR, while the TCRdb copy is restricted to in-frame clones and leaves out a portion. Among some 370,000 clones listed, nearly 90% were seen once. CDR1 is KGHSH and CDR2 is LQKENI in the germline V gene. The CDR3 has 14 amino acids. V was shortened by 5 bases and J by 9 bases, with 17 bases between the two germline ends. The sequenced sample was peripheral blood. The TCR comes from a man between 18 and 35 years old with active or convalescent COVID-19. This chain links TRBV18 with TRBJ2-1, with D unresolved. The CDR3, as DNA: TGTGCCAGCTCATCAGAGGTATCCGGTAGTGAGCAGTTCTTC. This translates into CASSSEVSGSEQFF. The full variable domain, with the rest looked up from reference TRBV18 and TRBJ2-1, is NAGVMQNPRHLVRRRGQEARLRCSPMKGHSHVYWYRQLPEEGLKFMVYLQKENIIDESGMPKERFSAEFPKEGPSILRIQQVVRGDSAAYFCASSSEVSGSEQFFGPGTRLTVL.